This TCR beta chain was obtained from a study of STAT3 mutations in large granular lymphocyte leukemia. The wider study: Canonical activating STAT3 mutations were detected in roughly half of the longitudinally sequenced T-LGLL patients. Study-level points and caveats: In some patients, a small highly pathogenic clone possibly went undetected. No sample exists from the first appearance of each clone. In T-cell large granular lymphocyte leukemia, about half of patients showed multiple immunodominant subclonotypes. TCR clonotype switching after therapy occurred in about 30% of the 18 patients.

The protocol was immunoSEQ multiplex PCR, while the TCRdb copy is restricted to in-frame clones and leaves out a portion. The repertoire has several thousand clones, approximately 86% of them found once; the top ten carry more than 15%. This CDR3 has 11 amino acids. The V and J ends lost 5 bases and 8 bases respectively, with 9 bases between them. In germline, CDR1 is SGHTA, CDR2 FQGNSA. A word on this clone: Its antigen is currently unknown.

The receptor was derived from a human donor with T large granular lymphocyte leukemia. Some clones in this sample may be carry-over from other donors' samples. Source material: PBMCs. The rearrangement uses TRBV7-2 and TRBJ1-2; D is ambiguous. The chain's CDR3 is CASSAQVGYTF. CDR3 nucleotides: TGTGCCAGCAGCGCTCAGGTCGGCTACACCTTC.